Below, one T cell receptor (beta chain) is given with its context. This sample is drawn from a study of shared clonotypes between healthy human individuals. Trimming shortened V by 4 bases and J by 3 bases, and 16 bases separated the two germline ends. The germline CDR1 and CDR2 sequences are MNHEY and SMNVEV (reference sequence). This CDR3 has 15 amino acids. Libraries were prepared by immunoSEQ multiplex PCR; TCRdb keeps only in-frame clonotypes and omits some of them. The sample includes more than 2 million clones, roughly 95% of them seen just once. The naive CD8 population came from CD45RO-negative cells selected for CCR7, without terminally differentiated effector memory CD45RA+ cells.

Sequencing was carried out using naive CD8+ T cells sorted from blood. The TCR comes from a man younger than 35 in good health. The chain joins TRBV27 to TRBJ2-7; the D is unclear. The CDR3 spells CASSSYPGPFYEQYF. The CDR3 DNA sequence: TGTGCCAGCAGTTCATACCCGGGCCCCTTCTACGAGCAGTACTTC.